The rows below give T cell receptor beta chains drawn from one sample of a study of immune evolution from preneoplasia to lung adenocarcinoma. Here immunoSEQ multiplex PCR was the method, and the copy in TCRdb shows in-frame clones only, minus some. Of some 3,700 clones listed, about four fifths were seen once; the top ten hold roughly 7%. The specimen was FFPE invasive lung adenocarcinoma tissue. The receptors come from an older person with invasive lung adenocarcinoma. Each CDR3 is given with its conserved first and last residue. The order of the fields is J gene, V gene, clone size, D gene, CDR3 DNA, CDR3 protein. D genes are given only for firm matches. The size field is filled for only some rows; it gives once, few, many or a size class.

J: TRBJ1-2; V: TRBV2; size: few; D: .; DNA: TGTGCCAGCAGTGAAGGGGTTGGCTATGGCTACACCTTC; CDR3: CASSEGVGYGYTF
J: TRBJ1-1; V: TRBV7-2; size: .; D: .; DNA: TGTGCCAGCAGCTCCTATCTCCACACTGAAGCTTTCTTT; CDR3: CASSSYLHTEAFF
J: TRBJ2-1; V: TRBV29-1; size: .; D: TRBD2; DNA: TGCAGCGCCGCGGGAAGGCTAGCGGGGGGGAATGAGCAGTTCTTC; CDR3: CSAAGRLAGGNEQFF
J: TRBJ2-3; V: TRBV5-1; size: .; D: .; DNA: TGCGCCAGCAGCCCTAGGGGGGGAGGGCCCCCAGATACGCAGTATTTT; CDR3: CASSPRGGGPPDTQYF
J: TRBJ2-7; V: TRBV5-4; size: .; D: .; DNA: TGTGCCAGCAGCTTGGGCCGGGGAGAAGGGGAGCAGTACTTC; CDR3: CASSLGRGEGEQYF
J: TRBJ2-7; V: TRBV7-6; size: .; D: TRBD1; DNA: TGTGCCAGCAGCTTAGAAGGACAGGGTACCCCCTACGAGCAGTACTTC; CDR3: CASSLEGQGTPYEQYF
J: TRBJ2-7; V: TRBV11-2; size: .; D: .; DNA: TGTGCCAGCAGCCTGACTACGGTACGCGAGCAGTACTTC; CDR3: CASSLTTVREQYF
J: TRBJ2-2; V: TRBV11-3; size: .; D: TRBD1; DNA: TGTGCCAGCAGCTCAAAGGACAGGGGGCGCTTGCCCGGGGAGCTGTTTTTT; CDR3: CASSSKDRGRLPGELFF
J: TRBJ2-3; V: TRBV5-1; size: .; D: TRBD2; DNA: TGCGCCAGTTCAGCGGGAGAAAGGGCAGATACGCAGTATTTT; CDR3: CASSAGERADTQYF
J: TRBJ1-2; V: TRBV27; size: once; D: .; DNA: TGTGCCAGCAGTTTAACGTCAGCCGCTAACTATGGCTACACCTTC; CDR3: CASSLTSAANYGYTF
J: TRBJ1-2; V: TRBV18; size: once; D: .; DNA: TGTGCCAGCTCACCATCTAGACAGCCTGGAAAGGGCTACACCTTC; CDR3: CASSPSRQPGKGYTF
J: TRBJ1-1; V: TRBV18; size: .; D: TRBD1; DNA: TGTGCCAGCTCGACAGGGGGTCTAGGGAACACTGAAGCTTTCTTT; CDR3: CASSTGGLGNTEAFF
J: TRBJ2-1; V: TRBV5-1; size: .; D: .; DNA: TGCGCCAGCAGCTTGGGAGCCGGGAGCCGGGATGAGCAGTTCTTC; CDR3: CASSLGAGSRDEQFF
J: TRBJ2-7; V: TRBV7-9; size: few; D: .; DNA: TGTGCCAGCAGCTTAGGTGGGACCCTCTCCTACGAGCAGTACTTC; CDR3: CASSLGGTLSYEQYF
J: TRBJ2-2; V: TRBV28; size: .; D: TRBD2; DNA: TGTGCCAGTACAGCGGGAGAAGGGACCGGGGAGCTGTTTTTT; CDR3: CASTAGEGTGELFF